This T cell receptor beta chain was sequenced during a study of cytomegalovirus exposure and HLA in healthy donors. Notes on the study in general: Altogether, some 170 TCR beta chains were recorded as cytomegalovirus-associated.

The PCR was carried out with 60 Vbeta primers and 13 Jbeta primers. Clones were read by immunoSEQ multiplex PCR, and TCRdb kept only the in-frame ones, dropping some. The sample lists roughly 170,000 clones, approximately 81% occurring once. Trimming removed 4 bases from V and 4 bases from J; junction bases left unmatched: 8. CDR1 is MDHEN, CDR2 SYDVKM, per germline. The CDR3 consists of 16 residues. As concerns this clone: Its antigen is as yet unknown.

Sequencing was performed on PBMCs. The receptor was isolated from a male donor in good health and CMV-seronegative. The rearrangement uses TRBV28 and TRBJ2-7; 12 bases match TRBD2. In nucleotides, the CDR3 is TGTGCCAGCAGTTCCTACCTCCTAGCGGGAGGGTACGAGCAGTACTTC. Amino acid sequence: CASSSYLLAGGYEQYF.